A single TCR beta chain is shown here with its context. This entry belongs to a study of blood T cell repertoires in COVID-19. Across the whole study: T cells, B-cell-depleted T cells, or PBMCs supplied cDNA or gDNA.

Authors' analysis steps: Nucleated cell number was recorded as an estimate derived from reference gene primer amplification. Measured with immunoSEQ multiplex PCR; TCRdb has only the in-frame clones, and not every one. That table furnishes V, J and clone size, whereas the DNA furnished D and trimming. The profile covers around 300,000 clones, with 86% appearing a single time and approximately 2.4% taken by the ten largest. The CDR3 is 9 amino acids. Symptom resolution, clearance, or two negative PCRs marked donors in Cohort 3 as recovered. This clonotype originated in a woman aged 18-30 years who had recovered from COVID-19. Sample: PBMCs or T cells enriched from blood (not recorded which). The chain links TRBV21-1 to TRBJ1-1. TRBV21-1 counts as a pseudogene. Here the CDR3 reads CASITEAFF. The CDR3 region has the DNA TGTGCCAGTATAACTGAAGCTTTCTTT.